This T cell receptor (beta chain) appears in the sequencing data of a study of cytomegalovirus exposure and HLA in healthy donors. Study results and caveats: It was around 160 TCR beta chains that were listed as cytomegalovirus-associated. The study carried out a later analysis of TCR beta sequences. It associated around 17,000 of them with specific HLA alleles at a false discovery rate of 0.05. The analysis excluded some indistinguishable V segments, including TRBV6-2 and TRBV6-3.

The CDR3 is 14 amino acids. The ends were cut back, 5 bases at V and 3 bases at J, with 13 bases in the middle. Germline V lookup: CDR1 LGHNT, CDR2 FRNRAP. All the people who gave samples were healthy bone marrow donors. Comments on this clone: The antigen is undetermined.

Amplification used 60 Vbeta primers and 13 Jbeta primers. Only in-frame clones appear in the TCRdb table, and some are missing; sequencing was by immunoSEQ multiplex PCR. The sample contains roughly 150,000 clones, approximately 80% of which appear only once. The chain uses TRBV12-5 and TRBJ1-1; a weak D match, TRBD1 (6 bases). Sequenced material: PBMCs. This TCR came from a woman in her fifties or sixties in good health and CMV-seropositive. The CDR3 sequence is CASGGRTDYTEAFF. In DNA form, the CDR3 reads TGTGCTAGTGGTGGCCGGACAGACTACACTGAAGCTTTCTTT.